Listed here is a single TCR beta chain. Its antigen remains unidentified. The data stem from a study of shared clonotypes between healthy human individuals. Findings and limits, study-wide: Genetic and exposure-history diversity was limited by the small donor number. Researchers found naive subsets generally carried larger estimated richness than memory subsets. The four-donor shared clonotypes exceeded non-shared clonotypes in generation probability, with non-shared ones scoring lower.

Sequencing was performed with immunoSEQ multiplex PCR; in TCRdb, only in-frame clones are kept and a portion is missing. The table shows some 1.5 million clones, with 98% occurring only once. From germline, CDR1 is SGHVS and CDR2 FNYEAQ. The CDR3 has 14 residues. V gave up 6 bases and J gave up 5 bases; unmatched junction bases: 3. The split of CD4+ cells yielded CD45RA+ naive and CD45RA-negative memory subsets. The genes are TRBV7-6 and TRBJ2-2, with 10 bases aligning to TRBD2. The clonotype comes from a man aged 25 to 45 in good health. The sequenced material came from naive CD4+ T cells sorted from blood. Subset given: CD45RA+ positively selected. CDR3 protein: CASRIAGGTGELFF. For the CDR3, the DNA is TGTGCCAGCAGGATAGCGGGGGGTACCGGGGAGCTGTTTTTT. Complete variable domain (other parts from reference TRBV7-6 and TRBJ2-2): GAGVSQSPRYKVTKRGQDVALRCDPISGHVSLYWYRQALGQGPEFLTYFNYEAQQDKSGLPNDRFSAERPEGSISTLTIQRTEQRDSAMYRCASRIAGGTGELFFGEGSRLTVL.